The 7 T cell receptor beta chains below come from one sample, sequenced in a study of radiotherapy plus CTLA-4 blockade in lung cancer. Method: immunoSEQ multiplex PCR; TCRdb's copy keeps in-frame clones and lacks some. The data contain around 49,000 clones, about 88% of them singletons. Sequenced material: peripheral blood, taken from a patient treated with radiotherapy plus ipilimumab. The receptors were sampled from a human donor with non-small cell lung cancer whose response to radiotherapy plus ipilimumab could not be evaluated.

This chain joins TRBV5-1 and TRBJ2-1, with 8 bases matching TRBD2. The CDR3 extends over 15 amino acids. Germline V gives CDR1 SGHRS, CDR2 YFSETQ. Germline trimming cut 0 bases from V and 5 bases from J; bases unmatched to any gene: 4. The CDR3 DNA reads TGCGCCAGCAGCTTGGAACTAGCGGTTAACAATGAGCAGTTCTTC. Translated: CASSLELAVNNEQFF.

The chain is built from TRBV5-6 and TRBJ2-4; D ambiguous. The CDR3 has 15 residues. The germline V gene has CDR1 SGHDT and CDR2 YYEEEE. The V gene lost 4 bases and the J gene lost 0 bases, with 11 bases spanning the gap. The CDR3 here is CASSPRGIAKNIQYF. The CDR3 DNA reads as TGTGCCAGCAGCCCCCGCGGAATAGCCAAAAACATTCAGTACTTC.

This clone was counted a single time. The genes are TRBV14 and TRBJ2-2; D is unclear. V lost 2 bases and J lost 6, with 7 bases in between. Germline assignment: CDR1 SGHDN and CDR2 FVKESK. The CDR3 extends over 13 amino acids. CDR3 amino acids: CASSQLAAGELFF. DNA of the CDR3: TGTGCCAGCAGCCAACTGGCCGCCGGGGAGCTGTTTTTT. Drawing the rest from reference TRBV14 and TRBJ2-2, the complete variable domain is EAGVTQFPSHSVIEKGQTVTLRCDPISGHDNLYWYRRVMGKEIKFLLHFVKESKQDESGMPNNRFLAERTGGTYSTLKVQPAELEDSGVYFCASSQLAAGELFFGEGSRLTVL.

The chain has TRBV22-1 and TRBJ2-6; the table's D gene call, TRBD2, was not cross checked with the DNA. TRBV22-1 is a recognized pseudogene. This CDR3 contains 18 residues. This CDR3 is CPGSRQRKRTSRANVLTF. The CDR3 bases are TGTCCTGGGAGTCGGCAACGAAAGCGAACAAGTCGGGCCAACGTCCTGACTTTC.

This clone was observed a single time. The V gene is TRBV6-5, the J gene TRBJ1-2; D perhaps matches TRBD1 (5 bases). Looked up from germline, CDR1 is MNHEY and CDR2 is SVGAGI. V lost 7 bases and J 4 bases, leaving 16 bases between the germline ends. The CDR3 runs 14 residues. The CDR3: CASTPQGGIYGYTF. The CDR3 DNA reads TGTGCCAGCACCCCCCAGGGAGGTATCTATGGCTACACCTTC.

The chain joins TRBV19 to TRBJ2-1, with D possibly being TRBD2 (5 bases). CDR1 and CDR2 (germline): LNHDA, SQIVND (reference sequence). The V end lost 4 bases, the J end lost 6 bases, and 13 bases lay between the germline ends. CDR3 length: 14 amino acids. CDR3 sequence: CASSRVAGGNEQFF. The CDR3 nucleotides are TGTGCCAGTAGTAGAGTCGCAGGAGGCAATGAGCAGTTCTTC. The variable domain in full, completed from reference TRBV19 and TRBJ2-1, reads DGGITQSPKYLFRKEGQNVTLSCEQNLNHDAMYWYRQDPGQGLRLIYYSQIVNDFQKGDIAEGYSVSREKKESFPLTVTSAQKNPTAFYLCASSRVAGGNEQFFGPGTRLTVL.

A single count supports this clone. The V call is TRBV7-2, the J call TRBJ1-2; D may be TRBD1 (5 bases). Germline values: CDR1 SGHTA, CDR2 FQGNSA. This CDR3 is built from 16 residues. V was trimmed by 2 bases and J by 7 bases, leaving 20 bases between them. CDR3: CASSLTAGYSTGGYTF. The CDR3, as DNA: TGTGCCAGCAGCTTAACGGCAGGGTATAGTACGGGTGGCTACACCTTC.